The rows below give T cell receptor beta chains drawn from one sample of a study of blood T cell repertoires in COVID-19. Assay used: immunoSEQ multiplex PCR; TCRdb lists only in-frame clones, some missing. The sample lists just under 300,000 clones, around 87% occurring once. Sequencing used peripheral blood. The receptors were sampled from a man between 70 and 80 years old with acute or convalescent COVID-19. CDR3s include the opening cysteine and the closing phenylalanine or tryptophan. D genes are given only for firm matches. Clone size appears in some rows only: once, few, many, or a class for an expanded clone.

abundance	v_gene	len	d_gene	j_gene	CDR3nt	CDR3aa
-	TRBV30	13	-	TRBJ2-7	TGTGCCTGGAGCCCAGGGGCGACCTACGAGCAGTACTTC	CAWSPGATYEQYF
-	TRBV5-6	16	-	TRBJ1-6	TGTGCCAGCAGCCCTGCGTTTGGCTCCTATAATTCACCCCTCCACTTT	CASSPAFGSYNSPLHF
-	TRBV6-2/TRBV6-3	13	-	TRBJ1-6	TGTGCCAGCAACCCGAGAGGTTTCTCACCCCTCCACTTT	CASNPRGFSPLHF
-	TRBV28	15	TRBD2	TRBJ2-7	TGTGCCAGCAGTTCGCTGACTAGCGGGAGGGCCCCGGGGTACTTC	CASSSLTSGRAPGYF
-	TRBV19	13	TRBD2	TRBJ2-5	TGTGCCAGAGCGGGACCGACCCAAGAGACCCAGTACTTC	CARAGPTQETQYF
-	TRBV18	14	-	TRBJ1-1	TGTGCCAGCTCAGCGGACAGATTGAACACTGAAGCTTTCTTT	CASSADRLNTEAFF
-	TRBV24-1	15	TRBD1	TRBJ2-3	TGTGCCACCAGTGGGCCAGGGGGTCAGACAGATACGCAGTATTTT	CATSGPGGQTDTQYF
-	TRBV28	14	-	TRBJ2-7	TGTGCCAGCAGTTTATGGGGCAGATCCTACGAGCAGTACTTC	CASSLWGRSYEQYF
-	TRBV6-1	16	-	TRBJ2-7	TGTGCCAGCAGTGACGTTTATGGGGCTAGGTCCTACGAGCAGTACTTC	CASSDVYGARSYEQYF
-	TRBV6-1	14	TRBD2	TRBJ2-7	TGTGCCAGCAGTGATCAGCGGGGGGTCGGGGAGCAGTACTTC	CASSDQRGVGEQYF
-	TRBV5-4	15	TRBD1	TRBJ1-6	TGTGCCAGCAGCTTTGGGGACAGGGTTGGTTCACCCCTCCACTTT	CASSFGDRVGSPLHF
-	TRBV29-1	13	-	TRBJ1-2	TGCAGCGTTGAATTGCGGGGGGGCTATGGCTACACCTTC	CSVELRGGYGYTF
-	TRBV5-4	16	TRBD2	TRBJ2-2	TGTGCCAGCAGCTCGCCGGGACTAGGAGGTTCCGGGGAGCTGTTTTTT	CASSSPGLGGSGELFF
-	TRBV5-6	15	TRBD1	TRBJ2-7	TGTGCCAGCAGCTTCATGGACAGGGGGCTCTACGAGCAGTACTTC	CASSFMDRGLYEQYF
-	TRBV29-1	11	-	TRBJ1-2	TGCAGCGTTTACCATAGTTATGGCTACACCTTC	CSVYHSYGYTF
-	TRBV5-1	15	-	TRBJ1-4	TGCGCCAGCAGCTTGATTGGGGGAAGCGGGGAAAAACTGTTTTTT	CASSLIGGSGEKLFF
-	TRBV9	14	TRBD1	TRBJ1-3	TGTGCCAGCAGTGAAGGGACAGCTGGAAACACCATATATTTT	CASSEGTAGNTIYF
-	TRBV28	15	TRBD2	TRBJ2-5	TGTGCCAGCAGTTTGGCCGGGACTAGTCGAGAGACCCAGTACTTC	CASSLAGTSRETQYF
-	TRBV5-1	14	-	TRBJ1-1	TGCGCCAGCACCGACCAGGACAGTACCACTGAAGCTTTCTTT	CASTDQDSTTEAFF
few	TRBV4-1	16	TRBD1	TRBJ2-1	TGCGCCAGCACCCAAAATGACTGGACAGGGTACAATGAGCAGTTCTTC	CASTQNDWTGYNEQFF